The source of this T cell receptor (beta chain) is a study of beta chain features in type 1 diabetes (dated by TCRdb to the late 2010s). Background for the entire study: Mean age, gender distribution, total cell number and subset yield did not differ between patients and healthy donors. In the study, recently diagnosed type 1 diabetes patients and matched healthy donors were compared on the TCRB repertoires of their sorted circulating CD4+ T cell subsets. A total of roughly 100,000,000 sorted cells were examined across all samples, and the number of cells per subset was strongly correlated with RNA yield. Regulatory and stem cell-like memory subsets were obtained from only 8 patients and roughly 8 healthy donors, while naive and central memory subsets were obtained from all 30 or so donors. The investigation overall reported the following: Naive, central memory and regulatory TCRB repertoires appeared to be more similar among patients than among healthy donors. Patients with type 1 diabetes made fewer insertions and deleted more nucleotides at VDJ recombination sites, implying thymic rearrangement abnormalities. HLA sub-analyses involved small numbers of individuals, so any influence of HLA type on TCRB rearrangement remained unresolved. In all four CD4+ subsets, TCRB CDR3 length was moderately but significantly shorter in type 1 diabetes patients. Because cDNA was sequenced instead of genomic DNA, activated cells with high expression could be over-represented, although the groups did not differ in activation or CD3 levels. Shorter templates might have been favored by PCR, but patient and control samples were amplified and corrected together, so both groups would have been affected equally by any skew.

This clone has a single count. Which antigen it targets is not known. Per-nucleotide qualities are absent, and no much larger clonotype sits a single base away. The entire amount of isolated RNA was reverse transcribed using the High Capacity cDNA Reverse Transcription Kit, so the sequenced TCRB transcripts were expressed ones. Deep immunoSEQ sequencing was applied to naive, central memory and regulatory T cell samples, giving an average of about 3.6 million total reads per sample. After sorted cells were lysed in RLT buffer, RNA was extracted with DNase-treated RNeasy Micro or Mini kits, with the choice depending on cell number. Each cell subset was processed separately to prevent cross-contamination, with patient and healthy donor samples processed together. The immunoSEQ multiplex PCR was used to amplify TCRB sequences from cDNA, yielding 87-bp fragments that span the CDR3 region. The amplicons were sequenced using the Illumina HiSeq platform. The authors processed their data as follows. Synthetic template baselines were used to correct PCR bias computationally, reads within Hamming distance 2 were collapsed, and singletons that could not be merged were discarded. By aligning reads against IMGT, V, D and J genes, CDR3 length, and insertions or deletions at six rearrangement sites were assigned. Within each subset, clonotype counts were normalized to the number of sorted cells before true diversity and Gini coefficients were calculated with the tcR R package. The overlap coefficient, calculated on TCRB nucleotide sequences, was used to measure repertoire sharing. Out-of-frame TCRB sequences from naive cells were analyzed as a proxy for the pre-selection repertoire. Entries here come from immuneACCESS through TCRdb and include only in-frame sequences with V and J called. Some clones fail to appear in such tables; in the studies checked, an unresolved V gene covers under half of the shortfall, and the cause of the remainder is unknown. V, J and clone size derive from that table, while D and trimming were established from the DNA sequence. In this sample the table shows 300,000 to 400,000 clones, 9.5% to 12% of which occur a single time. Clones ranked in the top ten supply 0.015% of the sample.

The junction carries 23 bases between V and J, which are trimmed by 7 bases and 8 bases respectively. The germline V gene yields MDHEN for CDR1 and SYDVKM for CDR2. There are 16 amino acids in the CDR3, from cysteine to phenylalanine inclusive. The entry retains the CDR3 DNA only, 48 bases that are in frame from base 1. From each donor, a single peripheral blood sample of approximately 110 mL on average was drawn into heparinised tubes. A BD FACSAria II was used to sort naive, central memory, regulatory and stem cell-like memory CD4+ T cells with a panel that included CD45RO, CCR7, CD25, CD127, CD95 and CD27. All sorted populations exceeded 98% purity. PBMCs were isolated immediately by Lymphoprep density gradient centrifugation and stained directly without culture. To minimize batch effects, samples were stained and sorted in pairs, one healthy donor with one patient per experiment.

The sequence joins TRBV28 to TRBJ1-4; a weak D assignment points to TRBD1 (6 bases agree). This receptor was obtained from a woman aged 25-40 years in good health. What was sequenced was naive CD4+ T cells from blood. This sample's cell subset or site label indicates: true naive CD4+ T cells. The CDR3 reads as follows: CASILMIRGLNEKLFF. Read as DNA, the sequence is TGTGCCAGCATTCTTATGATCAGGGGATTAAACGAAAAACTGTTTTTT.